This paragraph covers one TCR beta chain sequence. The antigen this receptor binds is unknown. Per-base qualities were not stored, and no clone one base away is much larger. The CDR3 regions of human TCRbeta chains were analyzed by immunosequencing. Per the source publication's procedure: TCRs in the repertoires were compared against a reference library of SARS-CoV-2-specific TCRs that had been generated with the MIRA antigen-specificity platform. Breadth was defined as the fraction of unique TCRs that were SARS-CoV-2-associated, and depth was defined as the fraction of total T cells that were SARS-CoV-2-associated. Using the MIRA data, each spike-specific TCR was mapped to the spike region that the TCR reacts to and placed in a CD4 or CD8 class. Log10-transformed breadth and depth values were compared by one-way ANOVA with Sidak's multiple comparisons tests. Drawn from immuneACCESS, this table holds only the in-frame rearrangements with V and J called that TCRdb kept. Clones are partly lost; checked studies trace under half to an unresolved V gene and leave the rest unexplained. The V and J calls and clone size were taken over from that table, and D and trimming were inferred from the DNA. Here the sample has about 140,000 clones; about 92% occur a single time. The top ten clonotypes cover over 7.5% of the sample.

The sample comes from a study of T cell responses to AZD1222 COVID-19 vaccine listed by TCRdb under 2021. Background for the entire study: Because spike-specific TCR depth and breadth did not differ between the two schedules, AZD1222 recipients who got a second dose at roughly 4 weeks were pooled with those who got a second dose at roughly 12 weeks. Trial participants were enrolled by age into 18-55, 56-69 and 70-plus year subgroups, with 148, 28 and 57 TCR-sequenced participants respectively. A total of just over 230 trial participants underwent TCR sequencing, of whom about 200 had received two doses of AZD1222 and around 25 had received two doses of the MenACWY control vaccine.

This sample's time point label indicates: baseline before first vaccination. Vaccinee samples came from UK trials COV001 and COV002, including a single-blind randomized controlled phase 2/3 trial of AZD1222 (ChAdOx1 nCoV-19) in healthy adults. Trial participant PBMC samples were collected at day 0 and day 28 after the second dose for TCRbeta chain sequencing. Broad study findings and their caveats: Because no day 14 peak-response samples were available, repertoires were characterized only after the peak T cell response. CD4 TCRs associated with the vaccine covered the entire spike protein, and the dominant responses were in regions 160-218 and 743-854. After two AZD1222 doses, both the breadth and the depth of spike-specific TCRs were significantly higher than at day 0 and than in MenACWY recipients. Conclusions about previously exposed vaccinees are limited, since just 6 or 7 AZD1222 recipients were seropositive for SARS-CoV-2 at baseline. Nearly half of unique spike-specific TCRs reportedly recognized epitopes outside regions mutated in the B.1.351 and B.1.1.7 variants. The 56-69-year group was small, and its depth increase did not reach significance, likely because of low power. Participants were mostly white British and included more females than males, and it was suggested by the authors that clonal diversity may have been underestimated.

The germline V gene supplies CDR1 KGHSH and CDR2 LQKENI. V and J lose 3 bases and 5 bases, and a span of 11 bases separates them. The CDR3 covers 13 residues, taking in both the cysteine and the phenylalanine. The only DNA kept is the CDR3, 39 bases in frame from the first base. The clonotype comes from an adult in good health. Recombination linked TRBV18 to TRBJ2-7; the D gene lacks a confident call. The sequenced sample was peripheral blood, obtained on day 0 of AZD1222 vaccination. The CDR3 protein is CASSPFDRNEQYF. The DNA is TGTGCCAGCTCACCCTTCGATCGTAACGAGCAGTACTTC.